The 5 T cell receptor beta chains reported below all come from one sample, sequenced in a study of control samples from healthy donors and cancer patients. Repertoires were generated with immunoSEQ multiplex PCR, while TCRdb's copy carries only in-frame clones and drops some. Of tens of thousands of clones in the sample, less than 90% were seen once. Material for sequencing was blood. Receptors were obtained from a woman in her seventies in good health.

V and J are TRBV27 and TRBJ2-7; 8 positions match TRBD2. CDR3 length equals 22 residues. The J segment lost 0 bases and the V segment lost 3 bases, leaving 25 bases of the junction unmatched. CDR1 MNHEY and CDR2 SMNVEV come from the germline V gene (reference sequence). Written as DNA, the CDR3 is TGTGCCAGCAGTTTCGATGGTAGACAGCGGGGACTAGTGAAATCGAACTCCTACGAGCAGTACTTC. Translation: CASSFDGRQRGLVKSNSYEQYF.

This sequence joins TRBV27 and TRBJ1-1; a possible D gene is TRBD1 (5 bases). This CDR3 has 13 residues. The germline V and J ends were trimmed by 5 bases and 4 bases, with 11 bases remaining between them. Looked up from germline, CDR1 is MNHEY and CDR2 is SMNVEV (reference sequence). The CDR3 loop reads CASSKSGTTEAFF. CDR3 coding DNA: TGTGCCAGCAGTAAATCCGGGACCACTGAAGCTTTCTTT.

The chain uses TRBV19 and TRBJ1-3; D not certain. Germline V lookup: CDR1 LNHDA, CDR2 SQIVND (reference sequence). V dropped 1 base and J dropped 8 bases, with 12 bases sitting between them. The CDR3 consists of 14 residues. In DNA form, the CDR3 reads TGTGCCAGTAGTATAGTAGATTCGGGCGACACCATATATTTT. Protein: CASSIVDSGDTIYF.

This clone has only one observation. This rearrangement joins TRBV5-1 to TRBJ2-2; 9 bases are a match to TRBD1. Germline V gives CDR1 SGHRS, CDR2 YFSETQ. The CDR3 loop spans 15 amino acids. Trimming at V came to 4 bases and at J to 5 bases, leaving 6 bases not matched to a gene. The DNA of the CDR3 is TGCGCCAGCAGCCTCCGGACAGGGGATACCGGGGAGCTGTTTTTT. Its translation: CASSLRTGDTGELFF.

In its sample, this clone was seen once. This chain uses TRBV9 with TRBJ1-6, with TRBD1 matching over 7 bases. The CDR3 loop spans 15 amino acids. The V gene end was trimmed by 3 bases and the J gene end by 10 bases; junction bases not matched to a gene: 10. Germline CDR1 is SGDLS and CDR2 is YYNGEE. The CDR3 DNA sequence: TGTGCCAGCAGCGGAGGCAGGGGGTTCGGGTCACCCCTCCACTTT. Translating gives CASSGGRGFGSPLHF.